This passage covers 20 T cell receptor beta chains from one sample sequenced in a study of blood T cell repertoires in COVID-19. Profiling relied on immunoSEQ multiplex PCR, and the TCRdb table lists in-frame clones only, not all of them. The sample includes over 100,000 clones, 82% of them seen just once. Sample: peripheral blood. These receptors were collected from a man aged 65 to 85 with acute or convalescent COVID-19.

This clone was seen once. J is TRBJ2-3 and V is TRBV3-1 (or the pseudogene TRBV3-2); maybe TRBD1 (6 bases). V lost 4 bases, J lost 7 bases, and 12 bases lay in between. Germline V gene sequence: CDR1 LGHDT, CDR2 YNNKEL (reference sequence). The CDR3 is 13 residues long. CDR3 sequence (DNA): TGTGCCAGCAGCCCACAGGGCGCAAATACGCAGTATTTT. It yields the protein CASSPQGANTQYF.

The CDR3 sequence: CASAKSGGTGELFF. DNA for the CDR3: TGTGCCAGTGCAAAATCGGGGGGCACCGGGGAGCTGTTTTTT. The J gene is TRBJ2-2, the V gene TRBV2; TRBD2 matches at 7 bases. There are 14 residues in the CDR3. Germline lookup yields CDR1 SNHLY and CDR2 FYNNEI. V lost 9 bases, J lost 4 bases, and 8 bases stayed unmatched.

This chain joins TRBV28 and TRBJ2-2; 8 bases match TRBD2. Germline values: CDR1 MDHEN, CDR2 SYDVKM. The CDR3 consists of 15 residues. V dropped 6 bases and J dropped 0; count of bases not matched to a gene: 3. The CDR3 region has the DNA TGTGCCAGCAGCCGGACTAGCTCGAACACCGGGGAGCTGTTTTTT. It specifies CASSRTSSNTGELFF.

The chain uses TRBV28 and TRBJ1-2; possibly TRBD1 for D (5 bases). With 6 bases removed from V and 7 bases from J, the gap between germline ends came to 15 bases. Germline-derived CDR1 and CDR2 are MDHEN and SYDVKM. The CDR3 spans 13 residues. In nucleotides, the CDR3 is TGTGCCAGCAGACTCGGCAGGGAAGGTGGCTACACCTTC. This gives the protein CASRLGREGGYTF.

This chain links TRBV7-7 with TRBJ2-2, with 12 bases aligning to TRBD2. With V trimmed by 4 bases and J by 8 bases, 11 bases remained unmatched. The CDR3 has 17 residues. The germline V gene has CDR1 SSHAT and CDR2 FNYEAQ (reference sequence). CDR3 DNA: TGTGCCAGCAGCTCCAGCCGACTAGCGGGAGTCTCGGGGGAGCTGTTTTTT. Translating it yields CASSSSRLAGVSGELFF.

The CDR3 loop is CASSRSTGLASKTGELFF. CDR3 bases: TGTGCCAGCAGCCGCTCAACGGGACTAGCGAGTAAGACCGGGGAGCTGTTTTTT. The chain recombines TRBV3-1 (or the pseudogene TRBV3-2) with TRBJ2-2; 10 bases are shared with TRBD2. The germline gives CDR1 LGHDT, CDR2 YNNKEL (reference sequence). V trimming: 4 bases; J trimming: 5 bases; junction bases outside the gene matches: 13. The CDR3 has 18 amino acids.

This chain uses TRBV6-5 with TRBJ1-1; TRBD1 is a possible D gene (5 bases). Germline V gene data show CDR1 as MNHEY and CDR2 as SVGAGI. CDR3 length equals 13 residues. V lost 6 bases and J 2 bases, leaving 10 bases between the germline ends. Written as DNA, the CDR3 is TGTGCCAGCAGGATCACAGGAAACACTGAAGCTTTCTTT. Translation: CASRITGNTEAFF.

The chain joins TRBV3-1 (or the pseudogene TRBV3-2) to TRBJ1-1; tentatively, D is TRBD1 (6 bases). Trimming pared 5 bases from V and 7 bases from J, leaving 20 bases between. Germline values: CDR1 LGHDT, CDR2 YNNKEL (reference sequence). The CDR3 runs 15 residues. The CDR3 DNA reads TGTGCCAGCAGCAAAAGGGACACCACTTTCGGTGAAGCTTTCTTT. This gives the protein CASSKRDTTFGEAFF.

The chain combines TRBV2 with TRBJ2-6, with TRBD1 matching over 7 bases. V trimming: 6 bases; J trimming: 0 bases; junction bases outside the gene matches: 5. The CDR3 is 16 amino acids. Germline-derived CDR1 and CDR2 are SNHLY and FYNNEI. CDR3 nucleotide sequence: TGTGCCAGCAGCCCGGGACAGAACTCTGGGGCCAACGTCCTGACTTTC. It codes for CASSPGQNSGANVLTF. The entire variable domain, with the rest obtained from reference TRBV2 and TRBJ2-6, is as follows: EPEVTQTPSHQVTQMGQEVILRCVPISNHLYFYWYRQILGQKVEFLVSFYNNEISEKSEIFDDQFSVERPDGSNFTLKIRSTKLEDSAMYFCASSPGQNSGANVLTFGAGSRLTVL.

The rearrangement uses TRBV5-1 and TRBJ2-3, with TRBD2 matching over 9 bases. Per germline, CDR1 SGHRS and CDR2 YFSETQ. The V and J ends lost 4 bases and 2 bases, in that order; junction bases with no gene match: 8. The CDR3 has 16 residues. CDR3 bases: TGCGCCAGCAGCCCCTTAGCGGGAGTCACCACAGATACGCAGTATTTT. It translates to CASSPLAGVTTDTQYF.

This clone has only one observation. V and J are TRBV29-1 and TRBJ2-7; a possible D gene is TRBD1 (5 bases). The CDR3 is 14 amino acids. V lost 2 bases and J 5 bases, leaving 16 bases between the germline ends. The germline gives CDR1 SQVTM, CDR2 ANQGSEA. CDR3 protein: CSVELKGVFNEQYF. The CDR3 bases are TGCAGCGTTGAACTGAAAGGGGTCTTCAACGAGCAGTACTTC.

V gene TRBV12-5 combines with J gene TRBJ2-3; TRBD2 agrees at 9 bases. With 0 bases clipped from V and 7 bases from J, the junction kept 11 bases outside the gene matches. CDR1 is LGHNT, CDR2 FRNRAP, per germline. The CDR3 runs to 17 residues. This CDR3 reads CASGLVLGGGAGYTQYF. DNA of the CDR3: TGTGCTAGTGGTTTGGTATTAGGCGGGGGGGCCGGTTATACGCAGTATTTT.

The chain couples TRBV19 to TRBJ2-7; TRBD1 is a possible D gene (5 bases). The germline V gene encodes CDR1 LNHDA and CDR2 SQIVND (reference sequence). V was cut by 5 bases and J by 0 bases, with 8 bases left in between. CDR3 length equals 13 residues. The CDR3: CASSQDSSYEQYF. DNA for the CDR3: TGTGCCAGTAGTCAAGACAGCTCCTACGAGCAGTACTTC. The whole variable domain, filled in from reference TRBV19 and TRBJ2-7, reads DGGITQSPKYLFRKEGQNVTLSCEQNLNHDAMYWYRQDPGQGLRLIYYSQIVNDFQKGDIAEGYSVSREKKESFPLTVTSAQKNPTAFYLCASSQDSSYEQYFGPGTRLTVT.

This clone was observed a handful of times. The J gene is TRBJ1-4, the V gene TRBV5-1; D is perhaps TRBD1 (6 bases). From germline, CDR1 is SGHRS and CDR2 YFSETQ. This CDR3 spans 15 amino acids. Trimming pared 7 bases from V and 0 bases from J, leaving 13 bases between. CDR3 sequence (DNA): TGCGCCAGCTCCTCCCAGGGGACAACTAATGAAAAACTGTTTTTT. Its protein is CASSSQGTTNEKLFF.

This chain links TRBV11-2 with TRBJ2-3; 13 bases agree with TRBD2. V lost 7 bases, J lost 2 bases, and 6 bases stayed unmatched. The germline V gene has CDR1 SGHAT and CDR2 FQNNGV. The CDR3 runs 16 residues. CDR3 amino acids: CASTSGLAGSTDTQYF. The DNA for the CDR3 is TGTGCCAGCACCTCGGGACTAGCGGGATCCACAGATACGCAGTATTTT.

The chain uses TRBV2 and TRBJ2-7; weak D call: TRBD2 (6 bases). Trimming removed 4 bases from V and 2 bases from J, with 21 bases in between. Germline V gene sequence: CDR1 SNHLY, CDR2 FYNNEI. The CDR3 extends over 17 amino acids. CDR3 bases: TGTGCCAGCAGTGGAGACGAGCGGGCAGGGTTTGCCTACGAGCAGTACTTC. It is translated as CASSGDERAGFAYEQYF.

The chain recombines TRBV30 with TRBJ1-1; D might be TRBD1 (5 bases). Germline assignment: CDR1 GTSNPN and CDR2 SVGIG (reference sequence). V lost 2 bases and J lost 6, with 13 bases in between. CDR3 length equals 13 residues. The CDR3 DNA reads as TGTGCCTGGAGTCCCCAGGTCAGGGCTGAAGCTTTCTTT. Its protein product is CAWSPQVRAEAFF.

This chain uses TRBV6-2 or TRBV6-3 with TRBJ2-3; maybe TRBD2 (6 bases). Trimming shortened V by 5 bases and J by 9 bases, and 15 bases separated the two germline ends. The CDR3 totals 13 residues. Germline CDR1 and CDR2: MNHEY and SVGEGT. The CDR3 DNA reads TGTGCCAGCAGTAATGGGACTCCCGGGACGCAGTATTTT. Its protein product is CASSNGTPGTQYF.

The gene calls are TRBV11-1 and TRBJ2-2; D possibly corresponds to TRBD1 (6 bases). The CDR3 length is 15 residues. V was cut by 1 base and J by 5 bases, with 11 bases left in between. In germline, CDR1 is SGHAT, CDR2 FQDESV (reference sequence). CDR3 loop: CASSLEGQGTGELFF. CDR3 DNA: TGTGCCAGCAGCTTAGAGGGCCAGGGGACCGGGGAGCTGTTTTTT.

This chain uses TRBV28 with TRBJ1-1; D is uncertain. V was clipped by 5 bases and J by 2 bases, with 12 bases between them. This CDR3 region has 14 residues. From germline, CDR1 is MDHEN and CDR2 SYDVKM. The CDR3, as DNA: TGTGCCAGCAGTGGGCCGAAATCAAACACTGAAGCTTTCTTT. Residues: CASSGPKSNTEAFF.